A selection of T cell receptor beta chains follows, all from one sample in a study of cytomegalovirus exposure and HLA in healthy donors. The assay was immunoSEQ multiplex PCR, and TCRdb's table has in-frame clones only and misses some. The sample includes more than 85,000 clones, about 85% of them seen just once. The material sequenced was PBMCs. All receptors come from a woman aged 18-29 years in good health and CMV-seropositive. Each CDR3 is given without its conserved first and last residue.

v_gene	j_gene	CDR3aa
TRBV5-6	TRBJ2-5	ASSFGRGQETQY
TRBV5-1	TRBJ2-2	ASSLTGGDTGELF
TRBV27	TRBJ2-7	ASSPSTGPYEQY
TRBV7-6	TRBJ2-1	ASSHIGTGGYEQF
TRBV30	TRBJ1-4	AWSSSAQTINEKLF
TRBV9	TRBJ2-3	ASSVGGYRGTDTQY
TRBV2	TRBJ1-4	ASSFTDRGGGGEKLF
TRBV4-1	TRBJ1-2	ASSPAASRQGYGYT
TRBV11-3	TRBJ1-1	ASSLWEQVNTEAF
TRBV18	TRBJ2-6	ASSAQGGTGANVLT
TRBV28	TRBJ1-2	ASSRTGGVGGYT
TRBV5-8	TRBJ1-5	ASSLNQPQH
TRBV28	TRBJ2-2	ASSLIRGAGELF
TRBV7-9	TRBJ2-7	ASSAPSGGASSYEQY
TRBV6-4	TRBJ2-2	ASSPSGSTTGELF
TRBV29-1	TRBJ2-7	SVGQAGGPGEQY
TRBV5-4	TRBJ2-1	ASSLGSGSKNEQF
TRBV25-1	TRBJ1-2	ASSWTGEYGYT
TRBV10-3	TRBJ2-2	AISDSSRGLNTGELF
TRBV5-1	TRBJ2-7	ASSLRGVDYEQY
TRBV29-1	TRBJ1-2	SDTGNYGYT
TRBV18	TRBJ2-6	ASSPPGSSSSSGANVLT
TRBV5-6	TRBJ2-2	ASSPDRKALF
TRBV19	TRBJ2-1	ACTSPIAGGGNEQF
TRBV5-1	TRBJ1-6	ASSLAPTGSYSPLH
TRBV28	TRBJ2-2	ASSPDRGLELF
TRBV6-1	TRBJ1-1	ATQLSMVLNTEAF
TRBV23-1	TRBJ2-7	ASSPPGWEEY
TRBV7-8	TRBJ2-3	ASSFGGGTDTQY
TRBV2	TRBJ2-6	ASTPGSGGIRANVLT
TRBV6-5	TRBJ2-1	ASSTVPTGEQF
TRBV18	TRBJ2-1	ASSPLRGGYNEQF
TRBV6-5	TRBJ2-3	ASSYSYRADTQY